The rows below give T cell receptor beta chains drawn from one sample of a study of CD4 and CD8 cells across lung adenocarcinoma regions. TCRdb re-derived calls from the PCR reads in MiXCR, one entry per CDR3 protein. The sample shows 20,000 to 25,000 distinct CDR3 sequences, roughly half of them seen only once. Source material: CD8+ T cells from the center of a lung tumor. The receptors shown here come from a female donor with lung adenocarcinoma. The CD4 and CD8 labels of this study may be unreliable. Both conserved end residues are part of each CDR3.

TRBV27 CASTSGRVGNEQYF
TRBV6-1 CASSVGGGSTDTQFF
TRBV5-1 CASNRGAGGENTQYF
TRBV7-2 CASSLAAGLAGTDTQYF
TRBV10-2 CASRPPGLAGTYQETQYF
TRBV12-3/TRBV12-4 CARSFRLTDTQYF
TRBV7-2 CASSLAGRPYEQYF
TRBV6-5 CASSYRTSGGRETQYF
TRBV20-1 CSARDPGLAGAPLLGEQFF
TRBV6-1 CASSGAGGAETQFF
TRBV9 CASSVDSGRGTDTQYF
TRBV14 CASSRQGVNIQYF
TRBV6-1 CASRPVGETQFF
TRBV27 CASSSGDLGYTF
TRBV27 CAGSVGADQDTQYF
TRBV10-1 CASTGQRASNTQYF
TRBV6-1 CASSATGYYGYTF
TRBV27 CASSPGRGAKDIQYF
TRBV6-1 CASSEATSGAYEQYF
TRBV10-1 CASSPGTGGDKNIQYF
TRBV20-1 CSARARGRQDTQYF
TRBV15 CATSRGTRADTQYF
TRBV6-5 CASSYSRAINQPQHF
TRBV6-2/TRBV6-3 CASSIGGPLHF
TRBV15 CATSRVSFGLAGAEQYF
TRBV4-1 CASSQGELAFF
TRBV5-1 CASSLMGQGTGWSYEQYF
TRBV7-2 CASSHRGRITYNEQFF
TRBV15 CATSRDGPATGADEAFF
TRBV10-3 CAIRAFSGRGEQYF
TRBV6-5 CASSYHAGDYGYTF
TRBV5-1 CASSGTGGPYNEQFF
TRBV7-2 CASSAPLDRATGELFF
TRBV6-1 CASSGTSGGAFNEQFF
TRBV11-3 CASSSRDLYNEQFF
TRBV5-6 CASSLGWARRSNEQFF
TRBV11-3 CGSSLVVTETQYF